This T cell receptor (beta chain) was identified during a study of blood T cell repertoires in COVID-19. Looking at the study overall: T cells, B-cell-depleted T cells, or PBMCs provided the cDNA or gDNA that served as material.

The CDR3 is made up of 15 amino acids. Germline assignment: CDR1 MNHEY and CDR2 SVGEGT. With V trimmed by 10 bases and J by 2 bases, 8 bases remained unmatched. Clones were sequenced by immunoSEQ multiplex PCR, and TCRdb holds only the in-frame ones, with some missing. Of fewer than 200,000 clones listed, roughly 85% were seen once; the top ten hold 5% to 6%. This chain joins TRBV6-2 or TRBV6-3 and TRBJ2-7, with 13 bases that match TRBD2. The material sequenced was peripheral blood. The receptor comes from a woman aged 45 to 65 with COVID-19, enrolled during active disease. CDR3 coding DNA: TGTGCCACCATCCCGGGACTAGCGGGGACCTACGAGCAGTACTTC. Its translation: CATIPGLAGTYEQYF.